This T cell receptor (beta chain) derives from a study of blood T cells in healthy people across ages. A second PCR, run for roughly 7 to 11 cycles, used a sample-barcoded 5' primer plus a J-beta primer mix. TCRdb ran MiXCR on the 5' RACE reads and lists one entry per CDR3 protein. The sample has some 1.4 million distinct CDR3 sequences, roughly 40% seen once. The authors isolated at least 7 million PBMCs per sample. Germline V CDR1 and CDR2: SGHTA, FQGNSA. This CDR3 comprises 16 residues. V lost 2 bases to trimming and J lost 5 bases; unmatched junction nucleotides: 9. The rearrangement links TRBV7-2 to TRBJ2-5, with TRBD2 identical over 9 bases. The receptor was derived from a woman between 18 and 29 years old in good health. Sequenced sample: blood. CDR3 sequence: CASSLNGGGAWETQYF. CDR3 bases: TGTGCCAGCAGCTTAAATGGCGGGGGGGCTTGGGAGACCCAGTACTTC.